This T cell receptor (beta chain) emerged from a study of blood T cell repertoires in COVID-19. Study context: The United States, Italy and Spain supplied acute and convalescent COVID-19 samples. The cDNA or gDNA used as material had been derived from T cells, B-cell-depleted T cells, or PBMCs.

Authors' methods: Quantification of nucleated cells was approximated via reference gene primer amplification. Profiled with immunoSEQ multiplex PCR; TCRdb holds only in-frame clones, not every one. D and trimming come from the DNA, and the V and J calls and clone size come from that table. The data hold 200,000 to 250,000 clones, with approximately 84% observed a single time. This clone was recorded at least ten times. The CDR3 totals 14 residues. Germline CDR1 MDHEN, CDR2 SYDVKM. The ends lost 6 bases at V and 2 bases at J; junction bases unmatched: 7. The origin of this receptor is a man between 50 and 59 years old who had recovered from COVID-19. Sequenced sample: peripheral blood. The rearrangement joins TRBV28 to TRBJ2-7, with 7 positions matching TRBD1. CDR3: CASRGQTRTYEQYF. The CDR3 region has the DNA TGTGCCAGCAGGGGACAGACCAGGACCTACGAGCAGTACTTC.